This paragraph reports one T cell receptor (beta chain). A second PCR, run for about 6 to 11 cycles, used a sample-barcoded 5' primer plus a J-beta primer mix. TCRdb redid the calling of the 5' RACE reads with MiXCR, one entry per CDR3 protein. The data show about 800,000 distinct CDR3 sequences, 20% to 25% seen once. This entry belongs to a study of blood T cells in healthy people across ages. This CDR3 region has 16 residues. CDR1 LGHNT and CDR2 FRNRAP come from the germline V gene. Losses at the gene ends were 7 bases for V and 0 bases for J; bases not matched to a gene: 7. The data also belong to a second study, concerning T cells of mothers and their children. That publication notes: Sample barcodes plus 2-4 random nucleotides came from the M1S primer.

The sample taken for sequencing was blood. The TCR was taken from a boy younger than 18 in good health. This sequence joins TRBV12-5 and TRBJ2-3; 10 nucleotides align to TRBD1. CDR3 protein: CASAKRDRGSTDTQYF. As DNA, the CDR3 is TGTGCTAGTGCCAAAAGGGACAGGGGAAGCACAGATACGCAGTATTTT.